Below, 27 T cell receptor beta chains from the same sample are listed, as sequenced in a study of T cell repertoires in cytomegalovirus infection. What these receptors recognize is not known. Via MiXCR, TCRdb re-called the reads, giving one row per CDR3 protein. The data hold about 350,000 distinct CDR3 sequences, with roughly a third observed a single time. The sequencing used cultured PBMCs, collected from culture after CMV antigen stimulation. Receptors originate from a human donor in good health (CMV status not recorded). Some clones in this sample may be carry-over from other donors' samples.

This clonotype appeared a few times. J is TRBJ1-3 and V is TRBV6-1; no firm D call. Trimming cost V 8 bases and J 3 bases, with 5 bases left between them. CDR3 size: 11 residues. Germline V lookup: CDR1 MNHNS, CDR2 SASEGT. The DNA of the CDR3 is TGTGCCAGCTGGGGTGGAAACACCATATATTTT. This codes for CASWGGNTIYF.

V usage is TRBV20-1 and J usage is TRBJ1-1; 7 nucleotides match TRBD1. The CDR3 is 14 residues long. Germline V gives CDR1 DFQATT, CDR2 SNEGSKA (reference sequence). The junction had 8 bases not matched to a gene; V was cut back by 6 bases and J by 1 base. In nucleotides, the CDR3 is TGCAGTGCCACGACAGGGACGAGGAACACTGAAGCTTTCTTT. Protein product: CSATTGTRNTEAFF.

This clonotype showed up just a few times. The chain couples TRBV7-2 to TRBJ2-3; TRBD2 agrees at 8 bases. The CDR3 is 14 residues long. CDR1 and CDR2 (germline): SGHTA, FQGNSA. J was trimmed by 4 bases and V by 6 bases; bases with no gene match: 6. The CDR3 DNA reads as TGTGCCAGCAGTTCCACTAGCGGCCCAGATACGCAGTATTTT. It is translated as CASSSTSGPDTQYF.

The chain carries TRBV2 and TRBJ2-2; perhaps TRBD1 as D (6 bases). The germline CDR1 and CDR2 sequences are SNHLY and FYNNEI. V lost 8 bases, J lost 4 bases, and 14 bases lay in between. The CDR3 runs to 14 residues. DNA of the CDR3: TGTGCCAGCGTTGGGACAATTCGCACCGGGGAGCTGTTTTTT. Translated, it gives CASVGTIRTGELFF.

The chain is built from TRBV7-2 and TRBJ1-4, with 7 bases that match TRBD1. V lost 5 bases and J lost 4; bases outside the gene matches: 7. The CDR3 runs to 15 residues. Germline V lookup: CDR1 SGHTA, CDR2 FQGNSA. The CDR3 region is CASSTTGTVNEKLFF. The CDR3, as DNA: TGTGCCAGCAGCACCACCGGGACAGTTAATGAAAAACTGTTTTTT.

This clonotype was observed a few times. The chain combines TRBV19 with TRBJ2-3; 10 bases line up with TRBD2. This CDR3 region has 14 residues. V gave up 6 bases and J gave up 4 bases; unmatched junction bases: 4. Germline V gene lookup returns CDR1 LNHDA and CDR2 SQIVND (reference sequence). CDR3 nucleotides: TGTGCCAGTAGACTAGCGGGACGGGCAGATACGCAGTATTTT. Its translation: CASRLAGRADTQYF.

The V and J genes are TRBV27 and TRBJ1-6, with 9 bases fitting TRBD1. Germline V gene sequence: CDR1 MNHEY, CDR2 SMNVEV (reference sequence). Unmatched junction bases numbered 5, after V lost 1 base and J lost 7 bases. This CDR3 region has 16 residues. This CDR3 reads CASSLWLGQGNSPLHF. The CDR3 DNA reads TGTGCCAGCAGTTTATGGCTTGGACAGGGGAATTCACCCCTCCACTTT.

The V call is TRBV12-3 or TRBV12-4, the J call TRBJ1-2; TRBD1 aligns across 8 bases. The junction had 9 bases not matched to a gene; V was cut back by 8 bases and J by 7 bases. The CDR3 loop spans 13 amino acids. CDR3 in amino acids: CASLQGGGSGYTF. The CDR3 DNA is TGTGCCAGCTTACAGGGGGGAGGCTCTGGCTACACCTTC.

This clonotype was detected ten times or more. The chain has TRBV7-2 and TRBJ2-3; TRBD1 matches at 7 bases. V was clipped by 5 bases and J by 0 bases; unmatched bases: 8. Germline lookup yields CDR1 SGHTA and CDR2 FQGNSA. CDR3 length equals 16 residues. The CDR3 DNA follows: TGTGCCAGCAGCCCGACGGGACAGCCGAGCACAGATACGCAGTATTTT. The encoded protein is CASSPTGQPSTDTQYF.

This clonotype turned up a few times. The chain joins TRBV7-2 to TRBJ2-2; tentatively, D is TRBD2 (5 bases). The germline CDR1 and CDR2 sequences are SGHTA and FQGNSA. The V end lost 2 bases, the J end lost 7 bases, and 8 bases lay between the germline ends. This CDR3 has 13 amino acids. The CDR3 reads CASSLFTSGELFF. The CDR3 region has the DNA TGTGCCAGCAGCTTATTTACTAGCGGGGAGCTGTTTTTT.

This clonotype has more than one count but fewer than ten. The chain recombines TRBV6-5 with TRBJ2-7; D ambiguous. Germline-derived CDR1 and CDR2 are MNHEY and SVGAGI. Trimming shortened V by 0 bases and J by 6 bases, and 15 bases separated the two germline ends. There are 15 residues in the CDR3. CDR3 amino acids: CASSYSSVDRLEQYV. The DNA of the CDR3 is TGTGCCAGCAGTTACTCGAGTGTTGACCGGCTCGAGCAGTACGTC.

The gene calls are TRBV7-6 and TRBJ2-1, with TRBD1 identical over 9 bases. Germline CDR1 reads SGHVS; CDR2 reads FNYEAQ. The junction had 6 bases not matched to a gene; V was cut back by 1 base and J by 5 bases. The CDR3 contains 16 residues. CDR3: CASSLGYRGLDNEQFF. The CDR3 coding sequence is TGTGCCAGCAGCTTAGGCTACAGGGGGCTCGACAATGAGCAGTTCTTC.

The rearrangement uses TRBV19 and TRBJ2-7, with a possible D match to TRBD2 (6 bases). Between the trimmed V and J ends, which lost 3 bases and 1 base, there was a span of 10 bases. Germline V lookup: CDR1 LNHDA, CDR2 SQIVND (reference sequence). The length of the CDR3 is 14 residues. CDR3 in DNA: TGTGCCAGTAGTATGGCTAGCGCGTCCTACGAGCAGTACTTC. It is translated as CASSMASASYEQYF. Full variable domain (missing parts from reference TRBV19 and TRBJ2-7): DGGITQSPKYLFRKEGQNVTLSCEQNLNHDAMYWYRQDPGQGLRLIYYSQIVNDFQKGDIAEGYSVSREKKESFPLTVTSAQKNPTAFYLCASSMASASYEQYFGPGTRLTVT.

This clonotype was observed a handful of times. The rearrangement links TRBV27 to TRBJ2-1; 9 positions agree with TRBD1. The CDR3 covers 17 residues. V shed 3 bases and J 6 bases; nucleotides not matched to a gene: 12. Germline CDR1 is MNHEY and CDR2 is SMNVEV (reference sequence). The CDR3 sequence is CASSFGGGGTGFNEQFF. The DNA of the CDR3 is TGTGCCAGCAGTTTCGGAGGGGGAGGGACAGGGTTCAATGAGCAGTTCTTC.

The chain has TRBV28 and TRBJ2-7; 11 bases are a match to TRBD2. V dropped 4 bases and J dropped 0; count of bases not matched to a gene: 8. CDR1 is MDHEN, CDR2 SYDVKM, per germline. The CDR3 spans 17 residues. The CDR3 sequence: CASSSGLAVLSSYEQYF. CDR3 nucleotides: TGTGCCAGCAGTTCGGGACTAGCGGTACTCAGCTCCTACGAGCAGTACTTC.

This clonotype was counted between two and nine times. The rearrangement uses TRBV27 and TRBJ2-7; 7 positions agree with TRBD1. Germline V gene lookup returns CDR1 MNHEY and CDR2 SMNVEV (reference sequence). There are 13 residues in the CDR3. V was clipped by 8 bases and J by 1 base; unmatched bases: 5. Written as DNA, the CDR3 is TGTGCCAGCGCCACGACAGGGTCCTACGAGCAGTACTTC. Translating it yields CASATTGSYEQYF.

This clonotype was observed at least ten times. J is TRBJ2-1 and V is TRBV7-8; 7 bases map to TRBD2. The CDR3 extends over 12 amino acids. The V gene's germline CDR1 is SGHVS and CDR2 FQNEAQ. V trimming: 3 bases; J trimming: 10 bases; junction bases outside the gene matches: 3. The chain's CDR3 is CASSLDGREQFF. As DNA, the CDR3 is TGTGCCAGCAGCTTGGACGGGAGGGAGCAGTTCTTC.

In this sample, this clonotype turned up many times. The chain has TRBV7-8 and TRBJ1-2; a weak D match, TRBD1 (6 bases). The germline V gene encodes CDR1 SGHVS and CDR2 FQNEAQ. Trimming removed 5 bases at V and 6 bases at J, with 19 bases between. The CDR3 is 15 residues long. Here the CDR3 reads CASSERQAGPHGYTF. CDR3 in DNA: TGTGCCAGCAGCGAGCGACAGGCCGGTCCTCATGGCTACACCTTC.

V is TRBV27 and J is TRBJ2-1, with TRBD1 identical over 10 bases. The CDR3 has 14 residues. Germline CDR1 MNHEY, CDR2 SMNVEV (reference sequence). Trimming removed 3 bases from V and 7 bases from J; junction bases left unmatched: 3. CDR3 amino acids: CASSLGQGWNEQFF. The CDR3 DNA reads as TGTGCCAGCAGTTTGGGACAGGGGTGGAATGAGCAGTTCTTC.

Only a few counts were recorded for this clonotype. The V gene is TRBV24-1, the J gene TRBJ2-5; TRBD2 matches 11 bases. Germline CDR1 is KGHDR and CDR2 is SFDVKD. J was trimmed by 9 bases and V by 3 bases; bases with no gene match: 8. The CDR3 covers 15 residues. CDR3 DNA: TGTGCCACCAGTGATGTAGCGGGAGGGTTGGAGGCCCAGTACTTC. As protein: CATSDVAGGLEAQYF.

V usage is TRBV29-1 and J usage is TRBJ2-1, with TRBD2 identical over 9 bases. Trimming cost V 7 bases and J 3 bases; bases outside gene matches: 4. From germline, CDR1 is SQVTM and CDR2 ANQGSEA. This CDR3 region has 13 residues. The CDR3 reads CSALTSGYNEQFF. The DNA for the CDR3 is TGCAGCGCTCTGACTAGCGGCTACAATGAGCAGTTCTTC.

This clonotype was seen once. CDR3 coding DNA: TGTGCCAGCAGACCTCCCGGACAGTACACTGAAGCTTTCTTT. It codes for CASRPPGQYTEAFF. The chain uses TRBV28 and TRBJ1-1; possible D gene TRBD1, 6 bases. Trimming left V 6 bases short and J 3 bases short, with 14 bases between. Germline V gene data show CDR1 as MDHEN and CDR2 as SYDVKM. The length of the CDR3 is 14 residues.

This clonotype showed up just a few times. The chain is built from TRBV11-2 and TRBJ2-4, with D perhaps TRBD2 (5 bases). The V and J ends lost 3 bases and 5 bases respectively, with 8 bases between them. Germline V gene sequence: CDR1 SGHAT, CDR2 FQNNGV. The CDR3 covers 13 residues. CDR3 sequence (DNA): TGTGCCAGCAGCTTTGCCGGGGAAAACATTCAGTACTTC. It encodes CASSFAGENIQYF.

The chain joins TRBV7-6 to TRBJ2-3; TRBD2 might be the D (6 bases). The CDR3 has 15 amino acids. Germline CDR1 and CDR2: SGHVS and FNYEAQ. V shed 8 bases and J shed 5 bases, with 20 bases lying between them. The CDR3, as DNA: TGTGCCAGCGGGACTGCTGTGCTTAATCTAGATACGCAGTATTTT. The encoded protein is CASGTAVLNLDTQYF.

The chain combines TRBV28 with TRBJ1-1; tentative D call: TRBD1 (6 bases). The V gene's germline CDR1 is MDHEN and CDR2 SYDVKM. V dropped 4 bases and J dropped 2 bases, with 23 bases sitting between them. The CDR3 has 18 residues. The CDR3 here is CASSSTLSRGGGNTEAFF. The CDR3 region has the DNA TGTGCCAGCAGTTCAACACTATCCCGGGGCGGGGGCAACACTGAAGCTTTCTTT.

This chain links TRBV28 with TRBJ2-7; 9 nucleotides line up with TRBD2. V shed 5 bases and J 2 bases; nucleotides not matched to a gene: 7. CDR1 and CDR2 (germline): MDHEN, SYDVKM. The CDR3 extends over 15 amino acids. CDR3 DNA: TGTGCCAGCAGTCCCGGGGGACTAGCAGCCTACGAGCAGTACTTC. Translated: CASSPGGLAAYEQYF.

This clonotype was observed a single time. J is TRBJ2-5 and V is TRBV2; the D gene is possibly TRBD1 (5 bases). Germline V gene sequence: CDR1 SNHLY, CDR2 FYNNEI. CDR3 length: 13 residues. Trimming cost V 6 bases and J 5 bases, with 13 bases left between them. The chain's CDR3 is CASRLRVFETQYF. The CDR3 DNA is TGTGCCAGCAGACTCAGGGTATTCGAGACCCAGTACTTC. Full variable domain (rest looked up from reference TRBV2 and TRBJ2-5): EPEVTQTPSHQVTQMGQEVILRCVPISNHLYFYWYRQILGQKVEFLVSFYNNEISEKSEIFDDQFSVERPDGSNFTLKIRSTKLEDSAMYFCASRLRVFETQYFGPGTRLLVL.